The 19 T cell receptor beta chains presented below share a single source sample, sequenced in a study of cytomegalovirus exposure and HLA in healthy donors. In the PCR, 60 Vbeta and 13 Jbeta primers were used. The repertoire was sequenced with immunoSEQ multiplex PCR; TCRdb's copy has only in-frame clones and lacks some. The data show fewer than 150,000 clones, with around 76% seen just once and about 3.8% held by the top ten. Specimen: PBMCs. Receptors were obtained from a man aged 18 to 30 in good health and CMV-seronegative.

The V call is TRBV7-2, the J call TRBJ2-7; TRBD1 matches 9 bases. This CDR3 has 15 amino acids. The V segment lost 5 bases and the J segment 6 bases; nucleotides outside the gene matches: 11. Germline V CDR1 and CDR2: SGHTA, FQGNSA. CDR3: CASSPLRDRGSEQYF. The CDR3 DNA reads TGTGCCAGCAGCCCCTTGCGCGACAGGGGGTCCGAGCAGTACTTC.

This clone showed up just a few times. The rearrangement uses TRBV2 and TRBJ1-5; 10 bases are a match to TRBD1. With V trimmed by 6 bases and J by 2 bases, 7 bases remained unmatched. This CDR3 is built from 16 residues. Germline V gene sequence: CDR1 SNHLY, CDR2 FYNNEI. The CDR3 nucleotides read TGTGCCAGCAGGGTAGACAGGGGGCAGGGCAATCAGCCCCAGCATTTT. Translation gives CASRVDRGQGNQPQHF.

CDR3 DNA sequence: TGTGCCAGCAGCTTAGCCCATGGAGGGTACGCTGAAGCTTTCTTT. It codes for CASSLAHGGYAEAFF. The V call is TRBV11-2, the J call TRBJ1-1; the D is unclear. V lost 1 base, J lost 6 bases, and 15 bases lay in between. Germline CDR1 reads SGHAT; CDR2 reads FQNNGV. The CDR3 totals 15 residues.

The CDR3 DNA follows: TGTGCCGCGGGGGGTGGGAGCCTTCAGTACTTC. Protein product: CAAGGGSLQYF. This chain joins TRBV25-1 and TRBJ2-4, with 8 bases aligning to TRBD2. The CDR3 sequence is 11 residues long. Germline V CDR1 and CDR2: MGHDK, SYGVNS. The ends lost 11 bases at V and 11 bases at J; junction bases unmatched: 8.

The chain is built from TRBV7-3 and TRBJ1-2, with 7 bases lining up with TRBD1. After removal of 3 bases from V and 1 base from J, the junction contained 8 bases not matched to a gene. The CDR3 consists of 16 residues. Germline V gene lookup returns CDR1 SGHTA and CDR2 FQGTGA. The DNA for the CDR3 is TGTGCCAGCAGCTTGGGACCGGGACAGAGTAACTATGGCTACACCTTC. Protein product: CASSLGPGQSNYGYTF.

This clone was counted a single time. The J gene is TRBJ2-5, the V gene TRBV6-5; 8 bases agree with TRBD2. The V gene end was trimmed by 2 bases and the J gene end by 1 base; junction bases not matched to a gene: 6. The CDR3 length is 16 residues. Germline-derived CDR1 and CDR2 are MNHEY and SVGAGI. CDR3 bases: TGTGCCAGCAGTTACGTGGCGGGAGGCCCCCAAGAGACCCAGTACTTC. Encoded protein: CASSYVAGGPQETQYF.

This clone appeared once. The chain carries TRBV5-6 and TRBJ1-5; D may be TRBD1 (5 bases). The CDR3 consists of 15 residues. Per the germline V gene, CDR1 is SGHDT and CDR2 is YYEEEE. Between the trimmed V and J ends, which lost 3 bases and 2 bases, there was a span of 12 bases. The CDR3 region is CASSSTGVGNQPQHF. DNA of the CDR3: TGTGCCAGCAGCTCTACAGGAGTCGGCAATCAGCCCCAGCATTTT.

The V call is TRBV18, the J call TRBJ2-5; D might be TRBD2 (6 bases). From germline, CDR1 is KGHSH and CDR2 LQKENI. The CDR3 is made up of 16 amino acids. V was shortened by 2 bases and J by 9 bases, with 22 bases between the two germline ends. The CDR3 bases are TGTGCCAGCTCACCAACTGGAGGAGGGAACCTCGGGGCCCAGTACTTC. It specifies CASSPTGGGNLGAQYF.

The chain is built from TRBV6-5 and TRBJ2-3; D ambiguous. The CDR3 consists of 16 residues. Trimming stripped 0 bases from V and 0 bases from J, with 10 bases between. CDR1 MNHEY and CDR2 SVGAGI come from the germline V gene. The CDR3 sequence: CASSYSPATSTDTQYF. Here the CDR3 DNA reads TGTGCCAGCAGTTACTCACCTGCCACTAGCACAGATACGCAGTATTTT.

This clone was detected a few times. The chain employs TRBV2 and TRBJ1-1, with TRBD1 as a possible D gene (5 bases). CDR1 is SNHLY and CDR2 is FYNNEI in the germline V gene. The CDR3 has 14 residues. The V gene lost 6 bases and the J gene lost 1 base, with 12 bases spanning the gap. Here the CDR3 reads CASSAGIQNTEAFF. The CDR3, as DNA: TGTGCCAGCAGCGCAGGGATACAGAACACTGAAGCTTTCTTT.

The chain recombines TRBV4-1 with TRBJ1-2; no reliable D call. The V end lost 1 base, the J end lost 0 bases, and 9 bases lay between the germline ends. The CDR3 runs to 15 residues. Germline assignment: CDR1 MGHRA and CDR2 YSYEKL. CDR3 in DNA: TGCGCCAGCAGCCAAGTACCGGGTACTAACTATGGCTACACCTTC. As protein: CASSQVPGTNYGYTF.

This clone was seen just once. The CDR3 loop is CASSSPGAPNYGYTF. CDR3 bases: TGTGCCAGCAGTAGCCCAGGGGCCCCTAACTATGGCTACACCTTC. The V call is TRBV6-5, the J call TRBJ1-2, with D possibly TRBD1 on 6 matching bases. The CDR3 runs to 15 residues. Germline V CDR1 and CDR2: MNHEY, SVGAGI. V was cut by 5 bases and J by 0 bases, with 13 bases left in between.

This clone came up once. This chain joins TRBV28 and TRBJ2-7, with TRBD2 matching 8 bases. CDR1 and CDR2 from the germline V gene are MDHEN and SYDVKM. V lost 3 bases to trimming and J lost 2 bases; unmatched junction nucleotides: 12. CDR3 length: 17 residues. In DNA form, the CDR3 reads TGTGCCAGCAGTTTTCCAGCCGCGCGGGAGGCCCCCTACGAGCAGTACTTC. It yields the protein CASSFPAAREAPYEQYF.

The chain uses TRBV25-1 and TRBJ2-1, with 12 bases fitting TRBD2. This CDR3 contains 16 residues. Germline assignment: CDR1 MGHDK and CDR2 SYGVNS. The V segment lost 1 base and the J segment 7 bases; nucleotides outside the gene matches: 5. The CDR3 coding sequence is TGTGCCAGCAGTGAATTGTCTAGCGGGAGGGTAAATGAGCAGTTCTTC. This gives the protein CASSELSSGRVNEQFF.

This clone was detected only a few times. The CDR3 DNA follows: TGTGCCAGCCCGGGACTAGCGGGAGGCACCGGGGAGCTGTTTTTT. This encodes CASPGLAGGTGELFF. This chain joins TRBV7-8 and TRBJ2-2; 15 bases fit TRBD2. V trimming: 8 bases; J trimming: 4 bases; junction bases outside the gene matches: 2. The germline V gene has CDR1 SGHVS and CDR2 FQNEAQ. This CDR3 has 15 residues.

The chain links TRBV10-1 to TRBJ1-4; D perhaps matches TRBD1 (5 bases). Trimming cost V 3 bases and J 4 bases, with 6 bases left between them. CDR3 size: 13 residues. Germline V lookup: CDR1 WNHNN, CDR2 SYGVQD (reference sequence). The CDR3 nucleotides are TGCGCCAGCAGTGACGGGGGTAATGAAAAACTGTTTTTT. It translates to CASSDGGNEKLFF.

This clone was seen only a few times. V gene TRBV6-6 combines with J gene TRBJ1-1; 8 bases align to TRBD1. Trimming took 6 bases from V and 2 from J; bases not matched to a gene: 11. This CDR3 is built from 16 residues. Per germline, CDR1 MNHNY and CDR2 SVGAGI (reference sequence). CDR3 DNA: TGTGCCAGCAGGAATCCGGGACAGGCTCTTAACACTGAAGCTTTCTTT. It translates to CASRNPGQALNTEAFF.

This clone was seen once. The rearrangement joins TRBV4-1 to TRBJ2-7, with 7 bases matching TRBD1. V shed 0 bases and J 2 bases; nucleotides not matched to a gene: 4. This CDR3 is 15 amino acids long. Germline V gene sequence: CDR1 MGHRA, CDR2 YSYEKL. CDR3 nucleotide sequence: TGCGCCAGCAGCCAAGAGCCAGGGGGACCCTACGAGCAGTACTTC. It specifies CASSQEPGGPYEQYF.

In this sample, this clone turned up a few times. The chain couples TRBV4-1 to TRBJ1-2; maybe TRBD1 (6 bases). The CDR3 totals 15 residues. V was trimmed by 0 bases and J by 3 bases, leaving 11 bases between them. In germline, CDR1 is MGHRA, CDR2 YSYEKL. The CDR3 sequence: CASSQDSNRDYGYTF. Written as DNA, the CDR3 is TGCGCCAGCAGCCAAGATTCCAACAGGGACTATGGCTACACCTTC.